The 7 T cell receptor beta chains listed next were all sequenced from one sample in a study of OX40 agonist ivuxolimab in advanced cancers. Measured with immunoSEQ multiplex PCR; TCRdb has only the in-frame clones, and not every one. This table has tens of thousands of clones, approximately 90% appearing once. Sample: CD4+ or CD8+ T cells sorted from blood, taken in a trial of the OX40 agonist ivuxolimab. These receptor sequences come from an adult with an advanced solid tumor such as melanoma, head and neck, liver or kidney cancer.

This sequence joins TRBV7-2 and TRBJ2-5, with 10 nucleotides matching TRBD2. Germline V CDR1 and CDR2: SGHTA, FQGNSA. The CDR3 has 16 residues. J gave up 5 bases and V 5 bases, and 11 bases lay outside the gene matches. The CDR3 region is CASSLLLAGLGETQYF. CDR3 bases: TGTGCCAGCAGCCTCCTACTAGCGGGATTAGGGGAGACCCAGTACTTC.

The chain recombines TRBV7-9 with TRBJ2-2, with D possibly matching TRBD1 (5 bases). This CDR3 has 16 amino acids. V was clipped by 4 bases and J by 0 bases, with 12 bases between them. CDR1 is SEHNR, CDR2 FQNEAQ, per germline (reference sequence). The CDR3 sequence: CASSSYEGANTGELFF. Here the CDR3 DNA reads TGTGCCAGCAGCTCCTATGAAGGGGCGAACACCGGGGAGCTGTTTTTT.

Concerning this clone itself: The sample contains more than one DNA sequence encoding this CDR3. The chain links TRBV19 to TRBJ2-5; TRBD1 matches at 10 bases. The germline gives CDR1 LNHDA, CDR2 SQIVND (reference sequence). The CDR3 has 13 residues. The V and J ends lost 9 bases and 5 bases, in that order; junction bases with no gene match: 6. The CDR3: CASRDRGTETQYF. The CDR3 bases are TGTGCCAGCCGGGACAGGGGAACGGAGACCCAGTACTTC.

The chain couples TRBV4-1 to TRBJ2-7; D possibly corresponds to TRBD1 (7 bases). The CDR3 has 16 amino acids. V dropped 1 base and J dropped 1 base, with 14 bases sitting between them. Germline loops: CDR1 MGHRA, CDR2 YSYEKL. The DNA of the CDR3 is TGCGCCAGCAGCCAAGTCAGGACAGGACTATCCTACGAGCAGTACTTC. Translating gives CASSQVRTGLSYEQYF.

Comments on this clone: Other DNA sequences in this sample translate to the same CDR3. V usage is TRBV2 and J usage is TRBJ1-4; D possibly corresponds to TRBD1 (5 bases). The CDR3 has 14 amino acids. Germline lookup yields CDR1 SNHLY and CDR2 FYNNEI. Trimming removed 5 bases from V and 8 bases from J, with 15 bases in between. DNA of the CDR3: TGTGCCAGCAGTCCGGGGCAGGGTTTGGAAAAACTGTTTTTT. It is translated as CASSPGQGLEKLFF.

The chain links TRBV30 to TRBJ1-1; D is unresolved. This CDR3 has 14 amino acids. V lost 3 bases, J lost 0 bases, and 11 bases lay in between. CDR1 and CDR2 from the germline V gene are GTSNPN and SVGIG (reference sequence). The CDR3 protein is CAWRRHGVNTEAFF. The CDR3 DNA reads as TGTGCCTGGAGGAGACACGGAGTGAACACTGAAGCTTTCTTT.

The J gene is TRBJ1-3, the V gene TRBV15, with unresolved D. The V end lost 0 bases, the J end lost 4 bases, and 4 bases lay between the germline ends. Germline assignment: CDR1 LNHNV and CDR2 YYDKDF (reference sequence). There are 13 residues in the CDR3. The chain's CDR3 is CATSRDRGNTIYF. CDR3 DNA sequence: TGTGCCACCAGCAGAGATAGGGGAAACACCATATATTTT.